The 16 T cell receptor beta chains below were found in one sample sequenced in a study of technical replicates of blood from several donors. Using immunoSEQ multiplex PCR, the repertoire was profiled, and TCRdb retains in-frame clones only, with some absent. Of around 95,000 clones listed, approximately 93% are singletons. Sequenced material: T cells isolated from PBMCs. The receptors stem from a human donor in good health.

The chain links TRBV2 to TRBJ1-1; D gene uncertain. V lost 7 bases and J lost 6, with 15 bases in between. The CDR3 is 13 amino acids. CDR1 SNHLY and CDR2 FYNNEI come from the germline V gene. The CDR3 region has the DNA TGTGCCAGCAAAGAGTGGGCATCCGCTGAAGCTTTCTTT. This encodes CASKEWASAEAFF. The complete variable domain, with remaining parts taken from reference TRBV2 and TRBJ1-1, reads EPEVTQTPSHQVTQMGQEVILRCVPISNHLYFYWYRQILGQKVEFLVSFYNNEISEKSEIFDDQFSVERPDGSNFTLKIRSTKLEDSAMYFCASKEWASAEAFFGQGTRLTVV.

The chain carries TRBV6-5 and TRBJ2-6; D is unresolved. Trimming shortened V by 7 bases and J by 0 bases, and 7 bases separated the two germline ends. Per the germline V gene, CDR1 is MNHEY and CDR2 is SVGAGI. The CDR3 loop spans 14 amino acids. For the CDR3, the DNA is TGTGCCAGCACGCTGAGCTCTGGGGCCAACGTCCTGACTTTC. The encoded protein is CASTLSSGANVLTF.

This sequence joins TRBV5-6 and TRBJ1-5; 7 positions agree with TRBD1. Germline CDR1 and CDR2: SGHDT and YYEEEE. The ends lost 4 bases at V and 3 bases at J; junction bases unmatched: 7. The CDR3 covers 15 residues. CDR3 bases: TGTGCCAGCAGCCCCGGGACAGCGACCAATCAGCCCCAGCATTTT. Translated: CASSPGTATNQPQHF.

V usage is TRBV21-1 and J usage is TRBJ2-1; TRBD2 is the table's D call and was not checked against the DNA. TRBV21-1 is marked as a pseudogene. The CDR3 loop spans 8 amino acids. As DNA, the CDR3 is TGTCCCGACAATGAGCAGTTCTTC. It encodes CPDNEQFF.

The gene calls are TRBV5-1 and TRBJ1-4; D remains unclear. The CDR3 consists of 10 residues. Trimming shortened V by 7 bases and J by 8 bases, and 6 bases separated the two germline ends. The V gene's germline CDR1 is SGHRS and CDR2 YFSETQ. Written as DNA, the CDR3 is TGCGCCAGCTCCCCAGAAAAACTGTTTTTT. Encoded protein: CASSPEKLFF.

The chain is built from TRBV30 and TRBJ1-4, with 7 bases fitting TRBD1. The junction had 6 bases not matched to a gene; V was cut back by 2 bases and J by 6 bases. The germline V gene has CDR1 GTSNPN and CDR2 SVGIG (reference sequence). The CDR3 is made up of 14 amino acids. The CDR3 DNA reads TGTGCCTGGAGTAGTGGCAGGGGGTATGAAAAACTGTTTTTT. This sequence encodes CAWSSGRGYEKLFF. Full variable domain (outside the CDR3, taken from reference TRBV30 and TRBJ1-4): SQTIHQWPATLVQPVGSPLSLECTVEGTSNPNLYWYRQAAGRGLQLLFYSVGIGQISSEVPQNLSASRPQDRQFILSSKKLLLSDSGFYLCAWSSGRGYEKLFFGSGTQLSVL.

The rearrangement uses TRBV30 and TRBJ2-7; 8 nucleotides line up with TRBD1. J lost 3 bases, V lost 4 bases, and 8 bases had no gene match. Germline values: CDR1 GTSNPN, CDR2 SVGIG (reference sequence). The CDR3 length is 14 residues. The CDR3 DNA sequence: TGTGCCTGGAACTCCGGACAGGGCCTCTACGAGCAGTACTTC. It is translated as CAWNSGQGLYEQYF. Together with reference TRBV30 and TRBJ2-7, the CDR3 gives the full variable domain: SQTIHQWPATLVQPVGSPLSLECTVEGTSNPNLYWYRQAAGRGLQLLFYSVGIGQISSEVPQNLSASRPQDRQFILSSKKLLLSDSGFYLCAWNSGQGLYEQYFGPGTRLTVT.

This chain joins TRBV6-1 and TRBJ2-3, with TRBD2 matching 13 bases. CDR3 length: 18 residues. Germline V lookup: CDR1 MNHNS, CDR2 SASEGT. V gave up 2 bases and J gave up 3 bases; unmatched junction bases: 8. The CDR3: CASSEFPTTSGGTDTQYF. CDR3 nucleotide sequence: TGTGCCAGCAGTGAATTCCCAACGACTAGCGGGGGGACAGATACGCAGTATTTT.

A single count supports this clone. V and J are TRBV2 and TRBJ2-7, with a tentative D call TRBD1 (5 bases). Germline V gene lookup returns CDR1 SNHLY and CDR2 FYNNEI. The V end was cut by 5 bases, the J end by 9 bases, with 14 bases between. CDR3 length equals 12 residues. The chain's CDR3 is CASSLSRDGQYF. CDR3 coding DNA: TGTGCCAGCAGTCTTTCCAGGGATGGGCAGTACTTC.

V is TRBV6-6 and J is TRBJ2-1; the match to TRBD1 covers 10 bases. CDR1 and CDR2 from the germline V gene are MNHNY and SVGAGI (reference sequence). The junction had 5 bases not matched to a gene; V was cut back by 7 bases and J by 2 bases. CDR3 size: 15 residues. The CDR3 DNA reads as TGTGCCAGCACCAGGGACAGGGGTGCCTACAATGAGCAGTTCTTC. Translation gives CASTRDRGAYNEQFF.

The gene calls are TRBV5-4 and TRBJ2-5, with 15 bases identical to TRBD2. V lost 0 bases, J lost 5 bases, and 5 bases stayed unmatched. Germline assignment: CDR1 SGHNT and CDR2 YYREEE (reference sequence). The CDR3 is 17 residues long. The CDR3: CASSLDGLAGGVETQYF. CDR3 DNA: TGTGCCAGCAGCTTGGATGGACTAGCGGGAGGGGTGGAGACCCAGTACTTC.

Points on this clone: Compared with germline, one end of the junction differs, possibly owing to a read error. The V gene is TRBV2, the J gene TRBJ2-5; D possibly corresponds to TRBD2 (7 bases). Germline CDR1 and CDR2: SNHLY and FYNNEI. CDR3 length: 12 amino acids. The CDR3 is CASSGGGPFAHF. DNA of the CDR3: TGTGCCAGCAGTGGGGGGGGGCCGTTTGCGCACTTC. Variable domain in full (rest from reference TRBV2 and TRBJ2-5): EPEVTQTPSHQVTQMGQEVILRCVPISNHLYFYWYRQILGQKVEFLVSFYNNEISEKSEIFDDQFSVERPDGSNFTLKIRSTKLEDSAMYFCASSGGGPFAHFGPGTRLLVL.

The V call is TRBV5-1, the J call TRBJ2-7; no definite D call. Trimming shortened V by 4 bases and J by 3 bases, and 11 bases separated the two germline ends. The germline V gene has CDR1 SGHRS and CDR2 YFSETQ. CDR3 length: 13 residues. The DNA for the CDR3 is TGCGCCAGCAGCCCGACAAACAGCTACGAGCAGTACTTC. It yields the protein CASSPTNSYEQYF. Full variable domain (missing parts from reference TRBV5-1 and TRBJ2-7): KAGVTQTPRYLIKTRGQQVTLSCSPISGHRSVSWYQQTPGQGLQFLFEYFSETQRNKGNFPGRFSGRQFSNSRSEMNVSTLELGDSALYLCASSPTNSYEQYFGPGTRLTVT.

V is TRBV18 and J is TRBJ1-2; possible D gene TRBD1, 5 bases. Germline V gene lookup returns CDR1 KGHSH and CDR2 LQKENI. V was clipped by 5 bases and J by 5 bases, with 15 bases between them. CDR3 length equals 14 residues. The CDR3 bases are TGTGCCAGCTCATCCGGGACGGGGGAATATGGCTACACCTTC. Its protein product is CASSSGTGEYGYTF.

The chain links TRBV4-2 to TRBJ2-1; no clear D. The CDR3 consists of 13 residues. V lost 0 bases and J 6 bases, leaving 6 bases between the germline ends. Germline V gives CDR1 LGHNA, CDR2 YNFKEQ. Here the CDR3 reads CASSQDPINEQFF. The DNA for the CDR3 is TGTGCCAGCAGCCAAGACCCCATCAATGAGCAGTTCTTC.

The chain is built from TRBV6-1 and TRBJ2-5; 7 bases are a match to TRBD1. Per the germline V gene, CDR1 is MNHNS and CDR2 is SASEGT. V lost 4 bases to trimming and J lost 4 bases; unmatched junction nucleotides: 6. The CDR3 runs 14 residues. The CDR3 region is CASSGGQSPETQYF. The CDR3 DNA sequence: TGTGCCAGCAGTGGGGGACAGTCGCCAGAGACCCAGTACTTC.